This T cell receptor (beta chain) emerged from a study of blood T cell repertoires in COVID-19. Study overall: Samples came from the United States, Italy and Spain, spanning acute and convalescent COVID-19. The analysed material was cDNA or gDNA that came from T cells, B-cell-depleted T cells, or PBMCs.

Methods used by the authors: Quantification of nucleated cells was approximated via reference gene primer amplification. Method: immunoSEQ multiplex PCR; TCRdb's copy keeps in-frame clones and lacks some. V and J calls and clone size are copied from that table; D and trimming were computed from the DNA. The table includes about 18,000 clones, just over 90% detected once. Specimen: peripheral blood. The TCR comes from a human donor in a cohort sampled during active COVID-19.

Here the CDR3 DNA reads TGTGCCTGGAGTGAAAGGGGGGGGTGGCTTCGTCTGTTCTTC. Translation: CAWSERGGWLRLFF. The V gene is TRBV30, the J gene TRBJ2-1, with D possibly TRBD2 on 7 matching bases. Germline CDR1 reads GTSNPN; CDR2 reads SVGIG (reference sequence). The CDR3 runs to 14 residues. V dropped 1 base and J dropped 15 bases, with 22 bases sitting between them.